Below are 3 T cell receptor beta chains sequenced from a single sample in a study of pediatric ulcerative colitis. The rectum was sampled with one to two pinch biopsies at colonoscopy. TCRdb's table, derived via immunoSEQ multiplex PCR, lists solely in-frame clones and lacks some. Here the sample spans some 37,000 clones, around three quarters being singletons. Sequenced sample: gut tissue. These receptors were obtained from a boy aged 5-17 years with moderate ulcerative colitis.

The V and J genes are TRBV6-4 and TRBJ1-1, with D unresolved. CDR1 and CDR2 from the germline V gene are MRHNA and SNTAGT. CDR3 length: 13 residues. V lost 5 bases and J lost 1, with 8 bases in between. The CDR3: CASSPGSNTEAFF. CDR3 nucleotides: TGTGCCAGCAGTCCCGGGTCGAACACTGAAGCTTTCTTT.

The V and J genes are TRBV4-1 and TRBJ2-7; D is possibly TRBD1 (6 bases). Trimming removed 2 bases at V and 6 bases at J, with 20 bases between. Per germline, CDR1 MGHRA and CDR2 YSYEKL. This CDR3 region has 16 residues. The CDR3: CASSQIAGTPLLEQYF. DNA for the CDR3: TGCGCCAGCAGCCAAATAGCCGGGACACCTCTACTCGAGCAGTACTTC.

This CDR3 is CASSYGLQETQYF. DNA for the CDR3: TGTGCCAGCAGCTACGGGTTACAAGAGACCCAGTACTTC. The chain joins TRBV6-5 to TRBJ2-5; D not certain. The germline V gene has CDR1 MNHEY and CDR2 SVGAGI. V was shortened by 6 bases and J by 2 bases, with 10 bases between the two germline ends. The CDR3 contains 13 residues.